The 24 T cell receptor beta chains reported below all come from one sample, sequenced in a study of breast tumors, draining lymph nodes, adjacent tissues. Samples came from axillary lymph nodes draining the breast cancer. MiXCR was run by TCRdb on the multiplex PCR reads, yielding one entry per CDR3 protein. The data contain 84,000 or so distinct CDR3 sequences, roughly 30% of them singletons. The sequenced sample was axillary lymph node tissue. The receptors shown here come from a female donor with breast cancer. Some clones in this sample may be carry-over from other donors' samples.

CDR3 in amino acids: CANCAVNQPQHF. The CDR3, as DNA: TGTGCCAACTGCGCGGTGAATCAGCCCCAGCATTTT. The chain recombines TRBV19 with TRBJ1-5, with unresolved D. V lost 10 bases, J lost 4 bases, and 11 bases lay in between. This CDR3 contains 12 residues. Germline assignment: CDR1 LNHDA and CDR2 SQIVND (reference sequence).

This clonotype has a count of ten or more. CDR3 loop: CASSPSSDTQYF. The DNA of the CDR3 is TGTGCCAGCAGCCCTAGCAGTGATACGCAGTATTTT. The V call is TRBV7-9, the J call TRBJ2-3, with a weak D call TRBD2 (5 bases). Deletions cut 5 bases from V and 6 bases from J, with 9 bases between. CDR1 is SEHNR, CDR2 FQNEAQ, per germline (reference sequence). This CDR3 region has 12 residues.

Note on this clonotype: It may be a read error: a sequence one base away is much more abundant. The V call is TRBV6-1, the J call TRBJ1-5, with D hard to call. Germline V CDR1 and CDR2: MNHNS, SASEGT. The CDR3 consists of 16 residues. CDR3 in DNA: TGTGCCGGCAGTCGCCCCCGGGGTGTTAGCAATCAGCCCCAGCATTTT. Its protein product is CAGSRPRGVSNQPQHF.

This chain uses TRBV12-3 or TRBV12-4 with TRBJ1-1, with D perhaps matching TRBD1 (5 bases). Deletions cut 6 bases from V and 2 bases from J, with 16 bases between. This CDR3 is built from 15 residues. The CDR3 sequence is CASRAGTEVNTEAFF. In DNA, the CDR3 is TGTGCCAGCAGAGCAGGGACGGAAGTAAACACTGAAGCTTTCTTT.

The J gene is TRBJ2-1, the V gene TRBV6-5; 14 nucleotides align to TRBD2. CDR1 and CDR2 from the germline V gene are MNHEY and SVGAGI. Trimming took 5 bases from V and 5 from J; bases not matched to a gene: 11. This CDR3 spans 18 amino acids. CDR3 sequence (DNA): TGTGCCAGCAGTGGGGGACTAGCGGGAGCCGCGTCGGACAATGAGCAGTTCTTC. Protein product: CASSGGLAGAASDNEQFF.

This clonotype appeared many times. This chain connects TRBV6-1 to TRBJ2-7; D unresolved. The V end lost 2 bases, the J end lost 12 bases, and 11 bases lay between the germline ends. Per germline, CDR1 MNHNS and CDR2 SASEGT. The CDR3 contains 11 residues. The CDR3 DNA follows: TGTGCCAGCAGTGAAAAGGGTTGGACGTACTTC. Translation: CASSEKGWTYF.

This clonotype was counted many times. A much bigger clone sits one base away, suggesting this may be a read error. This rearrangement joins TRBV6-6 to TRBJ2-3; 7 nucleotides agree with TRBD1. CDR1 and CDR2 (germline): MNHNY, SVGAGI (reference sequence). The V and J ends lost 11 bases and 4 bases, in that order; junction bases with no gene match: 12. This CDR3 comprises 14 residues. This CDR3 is CAASPGQFPDTQYF. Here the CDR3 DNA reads TGTGCCGCCTCACCGGGACAGTTTCCAGATACGCAGTATTTT.

The CDR3 protein is CASSLVGSYNEQFF. The CDR3 nucleotides read TGTGCCAGCAGCTTAGTGGGGTCCTACAATGAGCAGTTCTTC. V and J are TRBV7-2 and TRBJ2-1; D gene unclear. Germline V gene data show CDR1 as SGHTA and CDR2 as FQGNSA. CDR3 length: 14 amino acids. The V end was cut by 1 base, the J end by 1 base, with 5 bases between.

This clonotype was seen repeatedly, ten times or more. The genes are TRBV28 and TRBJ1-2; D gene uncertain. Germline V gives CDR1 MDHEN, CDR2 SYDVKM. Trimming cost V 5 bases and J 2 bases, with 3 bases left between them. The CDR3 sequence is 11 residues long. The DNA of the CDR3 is TGTGCCAGCAGTGAAAACTATGGCTACACCTTC. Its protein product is CASSENYGYTF.

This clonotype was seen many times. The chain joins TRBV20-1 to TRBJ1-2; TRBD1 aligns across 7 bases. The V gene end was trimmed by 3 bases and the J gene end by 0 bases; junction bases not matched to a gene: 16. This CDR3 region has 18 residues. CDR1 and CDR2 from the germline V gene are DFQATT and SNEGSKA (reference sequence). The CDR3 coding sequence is TGCAGTGCTAGGGACAGGTTGACACCCTCCGACTCTAACTATGGCTACACCTTC. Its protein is CSARDRLTPSDSNYGYTF.

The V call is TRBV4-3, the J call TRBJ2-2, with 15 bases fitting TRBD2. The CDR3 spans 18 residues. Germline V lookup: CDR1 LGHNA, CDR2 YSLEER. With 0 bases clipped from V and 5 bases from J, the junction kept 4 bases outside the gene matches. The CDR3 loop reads CASSQELGTSGRTGELFF. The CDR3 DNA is TGCGCCAGCAGCCAAGAATTGGGGACTAGCGGGAGGACCGGGGAGCTGTTTTTT.

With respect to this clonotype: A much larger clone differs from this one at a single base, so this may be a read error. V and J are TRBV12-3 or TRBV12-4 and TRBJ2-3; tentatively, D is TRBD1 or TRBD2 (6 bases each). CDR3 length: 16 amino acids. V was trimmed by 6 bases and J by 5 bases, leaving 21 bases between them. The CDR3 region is CASSFRGSAGRDTQYF. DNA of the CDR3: TGTGCCAGCAGCTTCAGGGGCTCGGCGGGGCGAGATACGCAGTATTTT.

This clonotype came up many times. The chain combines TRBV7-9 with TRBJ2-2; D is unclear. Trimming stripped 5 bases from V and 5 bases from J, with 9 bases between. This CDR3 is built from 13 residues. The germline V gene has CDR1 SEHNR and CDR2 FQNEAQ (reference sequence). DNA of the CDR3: TGTGCCAGCAGCCCCCGCGATACCGGGGAGCTGTTTTTT. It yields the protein CASSPRDTGELFF.

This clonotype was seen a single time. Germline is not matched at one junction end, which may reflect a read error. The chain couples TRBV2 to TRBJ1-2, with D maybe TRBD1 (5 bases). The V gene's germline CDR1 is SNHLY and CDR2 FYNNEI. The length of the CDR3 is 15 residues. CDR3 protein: CASSEARRGEDGYAF. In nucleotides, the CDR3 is TGTGCCAGCAGTGAAGCACGAAGGGGAGAGGATGGCTACGCCTTC.

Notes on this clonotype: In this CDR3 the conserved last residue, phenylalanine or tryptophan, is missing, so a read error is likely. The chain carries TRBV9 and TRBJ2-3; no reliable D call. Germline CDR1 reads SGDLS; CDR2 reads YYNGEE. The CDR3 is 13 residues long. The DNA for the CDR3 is TGTGCCAGCATCGTAGATTTCACAGATACGCAGTATTCT. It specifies CASIVDFTDTQYS.

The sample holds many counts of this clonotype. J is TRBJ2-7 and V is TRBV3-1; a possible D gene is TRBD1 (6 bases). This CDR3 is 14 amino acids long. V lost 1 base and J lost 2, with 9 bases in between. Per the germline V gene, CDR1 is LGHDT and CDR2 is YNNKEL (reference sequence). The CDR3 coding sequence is TGTGCCAGCAGCCAAGCCTCAGGGGCCTACGAGCAGTACTTC. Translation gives CASSQASGAYEQYF.

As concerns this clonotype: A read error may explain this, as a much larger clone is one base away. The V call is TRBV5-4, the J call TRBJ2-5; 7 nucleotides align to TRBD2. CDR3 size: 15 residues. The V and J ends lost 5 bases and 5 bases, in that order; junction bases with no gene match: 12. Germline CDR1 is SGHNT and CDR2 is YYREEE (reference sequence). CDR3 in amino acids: CASRVRGGTMETQYF. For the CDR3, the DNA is TGTGCCAGCAGAGTGAGAGGCGGGACTATGGAGACCCAGTACTTC.

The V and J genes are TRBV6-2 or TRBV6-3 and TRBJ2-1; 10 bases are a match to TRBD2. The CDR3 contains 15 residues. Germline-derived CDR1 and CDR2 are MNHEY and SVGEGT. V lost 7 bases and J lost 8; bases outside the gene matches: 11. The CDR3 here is CASITSSGSGDEQFF. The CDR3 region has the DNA TGTGCCAGCATTACTTCTAGCGGGAGTGGTGATGAGCAGTTCTTC.

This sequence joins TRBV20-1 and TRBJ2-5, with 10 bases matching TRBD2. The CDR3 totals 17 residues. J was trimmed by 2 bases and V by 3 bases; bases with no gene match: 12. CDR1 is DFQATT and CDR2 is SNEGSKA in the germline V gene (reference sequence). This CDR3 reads CSARKELAGRYQETQYF. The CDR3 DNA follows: TGCAGTGCTAGGAAAGAACTAGCGGGACGCTATCAAGAGACCCAGTACTTC.

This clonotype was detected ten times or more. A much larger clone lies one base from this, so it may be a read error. Here the CDR3 DNA reads TGCGCCAGCAGCCCCGGGACACCCAACTATGGCTACACCTTC. This sequence encodes CASSPGTPNYGYTF. This chain uses TRBV5-1 with TRBJ1-2; weak D call: TRBD1 (6 bases). Germline CDR1 reads SGHRS; CDR2 reads YFSETQ. V lost 4 bases to trimming and J lost 2 bases, with 12 bases between them. The CDR3 has 14 residues.

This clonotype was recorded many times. CDR3 loop: CSASGSEEKLFF. CDR3 nucleotides: TGCAGTGCTAGTGGGTCAGAAGAAAAACTGTTTTTT. The chain employs TRBV20-1 and TRBJ1-4; D gene unclear. CDR3 length: 12 residues. Germline V CDR1 and CDR2: DFQATT, SNEGSKA (reference sequence). V lost 3 bases to trimming and J lost 8 bases, with 10 bases between them.

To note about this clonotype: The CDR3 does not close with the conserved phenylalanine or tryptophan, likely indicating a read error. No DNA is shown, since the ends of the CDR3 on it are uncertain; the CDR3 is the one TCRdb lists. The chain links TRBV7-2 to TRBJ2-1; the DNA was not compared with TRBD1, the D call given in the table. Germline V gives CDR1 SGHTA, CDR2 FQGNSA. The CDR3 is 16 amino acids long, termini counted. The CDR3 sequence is CASSRDRTGLYNERFL.

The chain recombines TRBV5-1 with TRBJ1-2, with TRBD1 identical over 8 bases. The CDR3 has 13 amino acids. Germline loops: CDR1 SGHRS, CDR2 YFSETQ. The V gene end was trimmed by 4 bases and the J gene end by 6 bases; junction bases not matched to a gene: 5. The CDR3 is CASSPAGGDGYTF. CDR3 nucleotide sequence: TGCGCCAGCAGCCCGGCAGGGGGCGATGGCTACACCTTC.

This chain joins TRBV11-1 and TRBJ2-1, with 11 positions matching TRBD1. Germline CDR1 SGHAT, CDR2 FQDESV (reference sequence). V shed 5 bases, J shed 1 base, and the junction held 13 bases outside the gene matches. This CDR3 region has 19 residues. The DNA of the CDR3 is TGTGCCAGCAGCCCAGGGGGACAGGGGGGATTTGGGTCCTACAATGAGCAGTTCTTC. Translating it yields CASSPGGQGGFGSYNEQFF.